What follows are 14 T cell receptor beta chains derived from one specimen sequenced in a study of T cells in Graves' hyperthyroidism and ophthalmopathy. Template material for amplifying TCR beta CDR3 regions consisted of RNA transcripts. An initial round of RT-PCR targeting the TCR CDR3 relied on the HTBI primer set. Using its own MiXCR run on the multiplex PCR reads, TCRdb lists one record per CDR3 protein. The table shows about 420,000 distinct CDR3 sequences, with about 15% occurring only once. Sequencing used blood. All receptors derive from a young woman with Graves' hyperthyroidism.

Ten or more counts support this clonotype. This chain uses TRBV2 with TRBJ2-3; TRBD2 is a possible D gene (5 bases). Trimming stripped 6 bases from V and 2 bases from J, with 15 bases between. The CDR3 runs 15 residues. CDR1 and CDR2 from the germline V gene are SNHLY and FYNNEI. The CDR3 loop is CASRWWGDTTDTQYF. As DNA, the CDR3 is TGTGCCAGCAGATGGTGGGGAGATACCACAGATACGCAGTATTTT.

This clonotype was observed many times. CDR3 sequence reads: CAISAGTVNYGYTF. The CDR3 nucleotides are TGTGCCATCAGTGCGGGGACGGTGAACTATGGCTACACCTTC. The chain uses TRBV10-3 and TRBJ1-2; a weak D match, TRBD1 (5 bases). The CDR3 covers 14 residues. The V gene's germline CDR1 is ENHRY and CDR2 SYGVKD. Between the trimmed V and J ends, which lost 4 bases and 2 bases, there was a span of 11 bases.

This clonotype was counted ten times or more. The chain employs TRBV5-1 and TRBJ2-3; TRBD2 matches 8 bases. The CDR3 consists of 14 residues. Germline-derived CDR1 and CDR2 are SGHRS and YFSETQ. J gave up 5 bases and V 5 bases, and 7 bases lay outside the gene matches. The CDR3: CASRPPGGVDTQYF. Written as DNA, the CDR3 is TGCGCCAGCAGACCACCGGGAGGGGTAGATACGCAGTATTTT.

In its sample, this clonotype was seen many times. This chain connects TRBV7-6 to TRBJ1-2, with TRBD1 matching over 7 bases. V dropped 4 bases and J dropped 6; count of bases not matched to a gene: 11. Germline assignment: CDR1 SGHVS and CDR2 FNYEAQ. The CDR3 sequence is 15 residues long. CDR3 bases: TGTGCCAGCAGCTCCGAGTTCAGGGGGTGGGATGGCTACACCTTC. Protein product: CASSSEFRGWDGYTF.

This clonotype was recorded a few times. CDR3 amino acids: CASSSGLRKETQYF. The CDR3 DNA reads TGCGCCAGCAGCTCGGGGTTACGTAAAGAGACCCAGTACTTC. This chain links TRBV5-1 with TRBJ2-5; tentative D call: TRBD2 (5 bases). Germline CDR1 is SGHRS and CDR2 is YFSETQ. The length of the CDR3 is 14 residues. V was pared by 3 bases and J by 3 bases, with 12 bases between.

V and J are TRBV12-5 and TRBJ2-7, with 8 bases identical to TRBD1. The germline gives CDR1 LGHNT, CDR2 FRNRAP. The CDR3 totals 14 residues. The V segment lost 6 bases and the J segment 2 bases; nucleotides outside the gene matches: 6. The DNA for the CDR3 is TGTGCTAGTGGACTGACAGGGGATCCCTACGAGCAGTACTTC. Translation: CASGLTGDPYEQYF.

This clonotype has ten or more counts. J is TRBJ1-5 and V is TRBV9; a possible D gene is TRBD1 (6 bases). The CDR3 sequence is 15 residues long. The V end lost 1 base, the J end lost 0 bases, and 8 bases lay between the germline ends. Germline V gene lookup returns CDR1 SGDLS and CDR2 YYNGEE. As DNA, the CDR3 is TGTGCCAGCAGCGTAACAGGGTTTAGCAATCAGCCCCAGCATTTT. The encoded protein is CASSVTGFSNQPQHF.

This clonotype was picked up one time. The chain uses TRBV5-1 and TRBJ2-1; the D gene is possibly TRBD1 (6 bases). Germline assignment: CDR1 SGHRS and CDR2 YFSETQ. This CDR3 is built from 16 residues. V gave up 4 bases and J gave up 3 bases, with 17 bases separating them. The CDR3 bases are TGCGCCAGCAGCCACAGGGCTGATAAGGTCTACAATGAGCAGTTCTTC. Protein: CASSHRADKVYNEQFF.

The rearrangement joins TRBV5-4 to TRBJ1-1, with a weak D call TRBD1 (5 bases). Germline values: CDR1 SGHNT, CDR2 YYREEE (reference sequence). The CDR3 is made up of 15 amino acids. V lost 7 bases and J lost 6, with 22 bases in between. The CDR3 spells CASGPEQGIRAEAFF. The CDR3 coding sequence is TGTGCCAGCGGACCGGAGCAGGGTATAAGGGCTGAAGCTTTCTTT.

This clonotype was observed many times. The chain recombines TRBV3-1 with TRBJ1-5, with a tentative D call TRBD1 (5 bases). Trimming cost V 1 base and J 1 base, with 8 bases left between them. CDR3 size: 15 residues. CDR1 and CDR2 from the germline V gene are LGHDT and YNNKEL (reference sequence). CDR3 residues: CASSQGWGSNQPQHF. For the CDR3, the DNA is TGTGCCAGCAGCCAAGGTTGGGGGAGCAATCAGCCCCAGCATTTT.

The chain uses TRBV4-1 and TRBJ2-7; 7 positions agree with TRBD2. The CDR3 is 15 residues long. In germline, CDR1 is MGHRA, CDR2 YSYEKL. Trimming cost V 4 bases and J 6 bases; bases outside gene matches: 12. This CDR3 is CASSLLAGVTGEQYF. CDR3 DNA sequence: TGCGCCAGCAGCCTTCTGGCGGGAGTTACGGGCGAGCAGTACTTC.

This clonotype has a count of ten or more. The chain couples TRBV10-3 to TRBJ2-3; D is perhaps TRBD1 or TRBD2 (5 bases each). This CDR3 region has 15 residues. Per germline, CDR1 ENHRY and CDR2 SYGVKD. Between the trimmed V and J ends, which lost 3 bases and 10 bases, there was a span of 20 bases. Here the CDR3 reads CAISEYSPGGESQYF. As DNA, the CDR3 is TGTGCCATCAGTGAATATTCCCCTGGGGGAGAATCGCAGTATTTT.

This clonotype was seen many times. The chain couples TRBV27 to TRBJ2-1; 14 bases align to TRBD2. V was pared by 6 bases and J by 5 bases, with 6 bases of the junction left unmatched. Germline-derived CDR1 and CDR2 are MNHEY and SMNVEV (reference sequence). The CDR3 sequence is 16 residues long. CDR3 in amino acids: CASRGLAGVENNEQFF. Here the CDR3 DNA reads TGTGCCAGCAGGGGACTAGCGGGAGTTGAGAACAATGAGCAGTTCTTC.

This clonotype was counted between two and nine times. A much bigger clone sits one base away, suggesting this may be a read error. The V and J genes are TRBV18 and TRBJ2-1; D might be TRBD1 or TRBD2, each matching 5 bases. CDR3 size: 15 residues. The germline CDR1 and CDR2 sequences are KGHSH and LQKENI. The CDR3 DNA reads TGTGCCAGCTCCCAGGGACCTCTCACAGGAAATGTGCAGTTCTTC. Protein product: CASSQGPLTGNVQFF.